This T cell receptor (beta chain) was obtained from a study of control samples from healthy donors and cancer patients. The CDR3 is 13 residues long. V gave up 5 bases and J gave up 7 bases, with 10 bases separating them. The germline gives CDR1 SGHRS, CDR2 YFSETQ. Libraries were prepared by immunoSEQ multiplex PCR; TCRdb keeps only in-frame clonotypes and omits some of them. In the table there are 150,000 to 200,000 clones, 90% of which are singletons. The clonotype comes from a woman between 50 and 59 years old in good health. The chain carries TRBV5-1 and TRBJ1-6, with D possibly being TRBD1 (6 bases). The sample consisted of blood. The CDR3 is CASRVQGNSPLHF. The CDR3 nucleotides are TGCGCCAGCAGGGTCCAGGGGAATTCACCCCTCCACTTT.